This T cell receptor (beta chain) comes out of a study of blood T cell repertoires in COVID-19. Study information: Acute-phase and convalescent COVID-19 samples originated in the United States, Italy and Spain.

Study processing details: By means of reference gene primer amplification, nucleated cell counts were estimated. Repertoires were generated with immunoSEQ multiplex PCR, while TCRdb's copy carries only in-frame clones and drops some. The DNA gave D and trimming, while V, J and clone size come from that table. The table shows around 170,000 clones, with 80% to 90% occurring only once. The sequencing sample was made of peripheral blood. The clonotype originates from a man aged 45-65 years with active or convalescent COVID-19.

Here the CDR3 reads CASSYSQRGLTYEQYF. In DNA, the CDR3 is TGTGCCAGCAGTTACTCACAGCGGGGGTTAACCTACGAGCAGTACTTC. The chain couples TRBV6-6 to TRBJ2-7; 8 bases map to TRBD2. Germline V gives CDR1 MNHNY, CDR2 SVGAGI (reference sequence). The CDR3 runs 16 residues. Trimming removed 0 bases from V and 2 bases from J; junction bases left unmatched: 6.